Listed below are T cell receptor beta chains from one sample, sequenced in a study of T cell responses to AZD1222 COVID-19 vaccine. The protocol was immunoSEQ multiplex PCR, while the TCRdb copy is restricted to in-frame clones and leaves out a portion. Here the sample spans 120,000 to 150,000 clones, about 93% being singletons. The input for sequencing was peripheral blood, taken on day 0 of MenACWY control vaccination. The source of these receptors is an adult in good health. CDR3s include the opening cysteine and the closing phenylalanine or tryptophan. The D gene is left open where the match is weak. Not all rows give a size; the values are once, few, many and, for expanded clones, a class.

v_call: TRBV19; d_call: .; j_call: TRBJ2-7; clone_size: .; cdr3_length: 15; cdr3_nt: TGTGCCAGTAGTATAAGGGCAGGCCTCGGCGACGAGCAGTACTTC; cdr3_aa: CASSIRAGLGDEQYF
v_call: TRBV19; d_call: TRBD2; j_call: TRBJ2-7; clone_size: .; cdr3_length: 15; cdr3_nt: TGTGCCAGTAGCATGGGCCTAGCGGGAGTAGATGAGCAGTACTTC; cdr3_aa: CASSMGLAGVDEQYF
v_call: TRBV9; d_call: .; j_call: TRBJ2-2; clone_size: .; cdr3_length: 17; cdr3_nt: TGTGCCAGCAGCGTAGTGATTAGTGAGACGAGCTCCGGGGAGCTGTTTTTT; cdr3_aa: CASSVVISETSSGELFF
v_call: TRBV19; d_call: TRBD1; j_call: TRBJ1-2; clone_size: .; cdr3_length: 13; cdr3_nt: TGTGCCAGTAGTCCGGAGGGGGCGAGGGGCTACACCTTC; cdr3_aa: CASSPEGARGYTF
v_call: TRBV5-1; d_call: .; j_call: TRBJ1-1; clone_size: .; cdr3_length: 14; cdr3_nt: TGCGCCAGCAGCCCCGAGGCAGGGAGGACTGAAGCTTTCTTT; cdr3_aa: CASSPEAGRTEAFF
v_call: TRBV28; d_call: .; j_call: TRBJ2-7; clone_size: .; cdr3_length: 14; cdr3_nt: TGTGCCAGCAGTTTAAAGGGTCCCCCCTACGAGCAGTACTTC; cdr3_aa: CASSLKGPPYEQYF
v_call: TRBV5-1; d_call: .; j_call: TRBJ2-3; clone_size: .; cdr3_length: 13; cdr3_nt: TGCGCCAGCAGCTGGAGGGTGGCAGATACGCAGTATTTT; cdr3_aa: CASSWRVADTQYF
v_call: TRBV7-3; d_call: TRBD2; j_call: TRBJ2-1; clone_size: once; cdr3_length: 17; cdr3_nt: TGTGCCAGCAGTACAAGGCCCAGCGGGAGCTCCTACAATGAGCAGTTCTTC; cdr3_aa: CASSTRPSGSSYNEQFF
v_call: TRBV2; d_call: TRBD1; j_call: TRBJ1-4; clone_size: once; cdr3_length: 14; cdr3_nt: TGTGCCAGCAGTAGACAGGGGCCTAATGAAAAACTGTTTTTT; cdr3_aa: CASSRQGPNEKLFF
v_call: TRBV5-1; d_call: TRBD2; j_call: TRBJ2-2; clone_size: .; cdr3_length: 16; cdr3_nt: TGCGCCAGCAGCGCCCGGACTAGCGGGAACACCGGGGAGCTGTTTTTT; cdr3_aa: CASSARTSGNTGELFF
v_call: TRBV6-4; d_call: TRBD2; j_call: TRBJ2-1; clone_size: few; cdr3_length: 15; cdr3_nt: TGTGCCAGCAGCAGACTAGCGGGAGGGGAGGGTGAGCAGTTCTTC; cdr3_aa: CASSRLAGGEGEQFF
v_call: TRBV29-1; d_call: TRBD1; j_call: TRBJ1-2; clone_size: .; cdr3_length: 15; cdr3_nt: TGCAGCGCCTACCAGGGGGGTCAGGCGGGATATGGCTACACCTTC; cdr3_aa: CSAYQGGQAGYGYTF
v_call: TRBV6-5; d_call: TRBD1; j_call: TRBJ1-5; clone_size: .; cdr3_length: 16; cdr3_nt: TGTGCCAGCAGTTACTCGACAGGGAGTAGCAATCAGCCCCAGCATTTT; cdr3_aa: CASSYSTGSSNQPQHF
v_call: TRBV7-2; d_call: .; j_call: TRBJ2-4; clone_size: .; cdr3_length: 12; cdr3_nt: TGTGCCAGCAGCCCGGCTAAAAACATTCAGTACTTC; cdr3_aa: CASSPAKNIQYF
v_call: TRBV29-1; d_call: .; j_call: TRBJ2-5; clone_size: .; cdr3_length: 14; cdr3_nt: TGCAGCGTTGACAGGAGAGGGACCGTAGAGACCCAGTACTTC; cdr3_aa: CSVDRRGTVETQYF
v_call: TRBV6-5; d_call: TRBD2; j_call: TRBJ2-3; clone_size: .; cdr3_length: 16; cdr3_nt: TGTGCCAGCAGTTGGACTAGCGGAACTAGCACAGATACGCAGTATTTT; cdr3_aa: CASSWTSGTSTDTQYF
v_call: TRBV6-1; d_call: .; j_call: TRBJ2-1; clone_size: .; cdr3_length: 13; cdr3_nt: TGTGCCAGCAGTGAGCCGGGACATAAAGAGCAGTTCTTC; cdr3_aa: CASSEPGHKEQFF
v_call: TRBV6-5; d_call: .; j_call: TRBJ2-3; clone_size: .; cdr3_length: 13; cdr3_nt: TGTGCCAGCAGTTACTCGACTAGAGATACGCAGTATTTT; cdr3_aa: CASSYSTRDTQYF
v_call: TRBV24-1; d_call: TRBD1; j_call: TRBJ1-5; clone_size: .; cdr3_length: 16; cdr3_nt: TGTGCCACCAAGACAGGGTTCCCGGTATACAATCAGCCCCAGCATTTT; cdr3_aa: CATKTGFPVYNQPQHF
v_call: TRBV5-6; d_call: .; j_call: TRBJ2-6; clone_size: .; cdr3_length: 15; cdr3_nt: TGTGCCACCGGACAGTTGGGCTCTGGGGCCAACGTCCTGACTTTC; cdr3_aa: CATGQLGSGANVLTF
v_call: TRBV10-1; d_call: TRBD1; j_call: TRBJ1-1; clone_size: .; cdr3_length: 19; cdr3_nt: TGCGCCAGCAGGTCGGGACAGGGGGCAAACCACTTGCTGAACACTGAAGCTTTCTTT; cdr3_aa: CASRSGQGANHLLNTEAFF
v_call: TRBV7-9; d_call: .; j_call: TRBJ1-2; clone_size: .; cdr3_length: 14; cdr3_nt: TGTGCCAGCAGCTTTTGGGGCCTCAACTATGGCTACACCTTC; cdr3_aa: CASSFWGLNYGYTF